This paragraph reports one T cell receptor (beta chain). The antigen remains undetermined. Only in-frame clones appear in the TCRdb table, and some are missing; sequencing was by immunoSEQ multiplex PCR. This sample has about 110,000 clones, with 88% found just once. Healthy donors had no documented immune events, such as infections, while sampled. These data belong to a study of identifying expanded T cells in peripheral blood. Germline trimming cut 7 bases from V and 5 bases from J; bases unmatched to any gene: 9. CDR1 is LNHDA and CDR2 is SQIVND in the germline V gene (reference sequence). The CDR3 covers 15 residues. General study findings and limits: Approximately 2-week clone count variance significantly increased as total template count grew. Over approximately two and four weeks, about 15 and 18 clones changed, versus around 1.2 between replicates.

The TCR comes from a person aged 18 to 75 in good health. Sequences were obtained from blood. The V and J genes are TRBV19 and TRBJ1-2; 11 nucleotides line up with TRBD1. The CDR3, as DNA: TGTGCCAGTACCTCCGGACAGGGGGCATCATATGGCTACACCTTC. Protein product: CASTSGQGASYGYTF.